This is a list of T cell receptor beta chains from one sample in a study of T cell repertoires in ileal Crohn's disease. Assay used: immunoSEQ multiplex PCR; TCRdb lists only in-frame clones, some missing. This sample has roughly 2,000 clones, with roughly 89% found just once. The material sequenced was ileal tissue. The receptors originated from an adult with Crohn's disease. CDR3s include the opening cysteine and the closing phenylalanine or tryptophan. A D gene is named only where the DNA matches it firmly. Clone sizes are given selectively: once, few, many, or a class where the clone is expanded.

J gene,CDR3 length,V gene,D gene,clone size,CDR3 protein,CDR3 DNA
TRBJ1-2,14,TRBV28,-,-,CASSLDSGDYGYTF,TGTGCCAGCAGTTTAGATTCGGGGGACTATGGCTACACCTTC
TRBJ2-6,14,TRBV2,-,-,CASSHSSGANVLTF,TGTGCCAGCAGTCACAGCTCTGGGGCCAACGTCCTGACTTTC
TRBJ2-5,12,TRBV5-4,-,-,CASSLPLETQYF,TGTGCCAGCAGCCTCCCGCTGGAGACCCAGTACTTC
TRBJ2-7,13,TRBV2,TRBD1,-,CASAGQGVYEQYF,TGTGCCAGCGCGGGACAGGGGGTTTACGAGCAGTACTTC
TRBJ2-7,13,TRBV18,-,-,CASSPYGLSEQYF,TGTGCCAGCTCACCTTATGGACTTAGCGAGCAGTACTTC
TRBJ1-4,16,TRBV6-1,-,-,CASSELTGLGNEKLFF,TGTGCCAGCAGTGAACTTACGGGCCTCGGGAATGAAAAACTGTTTTTT
TRBJ1-1,16,TRBV19,-,-,CATTLPRGGSSTEAFF,TGTGCCACTACCCTACCAAGGGGAGGATCGTCGACTGAAGCTTTCTTT
TRBJ2-7,14,TRBV7-2,TRBD2,-,CASSLQRGSYEQYF,TGTGCCAGCAGCCTGCAGCGGGGCAGCTACGAGCAGTACTTC
TRBJ1-5,15,TRBV7-9,TRBD1,-,CASSRTGGENQPQHF,TGTGCCAGCAGCCGTACAGGGGGCGAGAATCAGCCCCAGCATTTT
TRBJ1-1,17,TRBV5-1,TRBD1,once,CASSLAPGQGRGTEAFF,TGCGCCAGCAGCTTGGCACCGGGACAGGGGCGAGGCACTGAAGCTTTCTTT
TRBJ1-5,16,TRBV10-1,TRBD1,-,CAKLDRGKGSNQPQHF,TGCGCCAAGCTGGACAGGGGGAAGGGTAGCAATCAGCCCCAGCATTTT
TRBJ2-2,14,TRBV29-1,-,-,CSVVGFQDTGELFF,TGCAGCGTTGTTGGCTTCCAAGACACCGGGGAGCTGTTTTTT
TRBJ2-7,15,TRBV27,TRBD2,-,CASSTTSGGSYEQYF,TGTGCCAGCAGTACGACTAGCGGGGGGTCCTACGAGCAGTACTTC
TRBJ1-5,15,TRBV5-1,TRBD1,-,CASSVGQDSNQPQHF,TGCGCCAGCAGCGTGGGACAGGACAGCAATCAGCCCCAGCATTTT
TRBJ2-5,15,TRBV18,TRBD2,-,CASSRLAAYQETQYF,TGTGCCAGCTCGCGACTAGCGGCGTACCAAGAGACCCAGTACTTC
TRBJ1-5,17,TRBV30,TRBD1,-,CAWSVRGTEFQGQPQHF,TGTGCCTGGAGTGTACGCGGGACAGAGTTCCAGGGGCAGCCCCAGCATTTT
TRBJ1-5,13,TRBV18,-,-,CASSYGGNQPQHF,TGTGCCAGCTCCTACGGGGGGAATCAGCCCCAGCATTTT
TRBJ2-7,14,TRBV6-5,-,few,CASSYSVGPYEQYF,TGTGCCAGCAGTTACTCAGTGGGACCCTACGAGCAGTACTTC
TRBJ2-2,14,TRBV11-2,-,-,CASSSGANTGELFF,TGTGCCAGCAGCTCCGGGGCAAACACCGGGGAGCTGTTTTTT
TRBJ2-7,13,TRBV2,-,-,CASSDVGRGEQYF,TGTGCCAGCAGTGATGTAGGGCGAGGCGAGCAGTACTTC
TRBJ1-2,10,TRBV20-1,-,-,CSASQDGYTF,TGCAGTGCTAGCCAAGATGGCTACACCTTC
TRBJ1-3,14,TRBV6-6,-,-,CASSLQGGGNTIYF,TGTGCCAGCAGTTTACAGGGAGGGGGAAACACCATATATTTT
TRBJ2-7,12,TRBV7-8,TRBD1,-,CASSQTGVEQYF,TGTGCCAGCAGCCAAACAGGGGTCGAGCAGTACTTC
TRBJ2-5,14,TRBV19,TRBD2,once,CASSPTSRGETQYF,TGTGCCAGTAGTCCGACTAGCAGAGGGGAGACCCAGTACTTC
TRBJ2-5,14,TRBV11-2,TRBD2,-,CASSSTSGMQTQYF,TGTGCCAGCAGCTCGACTAGCGGGATGCAGACCCAGTACTTC
TRBJ1-2,17,TRBV14,-,-,CASSQEVGGGDLYGYTF,TGTGCCAGCAGCCAAGAGGTAGGCGGAGGGGACCTCTATGGCTACACCTTC
TRBJ2-7,12,TRBV9,-,-,CASSPPGYEQYF,TGTGCCAGCAGCCCCCCGGGCTACGAGCAGTACTTC
TRBJ1-5,14,TRBV19,-,-,CASSPQISNQPQHF,TGTGCCAGTAGTCCACAGATTTCCAATCAGCCCCAGCATTTT
TRBJ1-1,16,TRBV7-2,TRBD1,-,CASSPDRGTLRTEAFF,TGTGCCAGCAGCCCCGACAGGGGGACCCTCCGTACTGAAGCTTTCTTT
TRBJ1-1,15,TRBV4-3,-,-,CASSQDRIEVVKAFF,TGCGCCAGCAGCCAAGATAGAATCGAAGTGGTAAAAGCTTTCTTT
TRBJ1-1,16,TRBV4-3,-,-,CASSQDLGGGALQAFF,TGCGCCAGCAGCCAAGATCTCGGAGGAGGGGCTTTGCAAGCTTTCTTT
TRBJ2-7,14,TRBV28,-,-,CASRYSWDSYEQYF,TGTGCCAGCAGGTATAGTTGGGACTCCTACGAGCAGTACTTC
TRBJ1-1,15,TRBV19,-,once,CASSRRAGFNTEAFF,TGTGCCAGTAGCCGCAGGGCAGGGTTTAACACTGAAGCTTTCTTT
TRBJ2-3,16,TRBV7-2,-,-,CASRTTGWGTTDTQYF,TGTGCCAGCAGAACCACAGGGTGGGGGACGACAGATACGCAGTATTTT
TRBJ1-2,15,TRBV19,TRBD1,-,CASSSAGTGGYGYTF,TGTGCCAGTAGTTCAGCCGGGACAGGGGGCTATGGCTACACCTTC
TRBJ2-6,16,TRBV11-2,-,-,CASSPGRTSGANVLTF,TGTGCCAGCAGCCCCGGACGGACCTCTGGGGCCAACGTCCTGACTTTC
TRBJ1-5,15,TRBV16,TRBD1,-,CASSQSGQSNQPQHF,TGTGCCAGCAGCCAATCGGGACAGAGCAATCAGCCCCAGCATTTT